A selection of T cell receptor beta chains follows, all from one sample in a study of cytotoxic CD8 clonotypes in ibrutinib-treated CLL. Assay used: immunoSEQ multiplex PCR; TCRdb lists only in-frame clones, some missing. The sample lists some 130,000 clones, about 75% occurring once. The sample in question was PBMCs, obtained after 24 months of ibrutinib treatment. The receptors shown here come from a human donor with chronic lymphocytic leukemia. Each CDR3 is given with its conserved first and last residue. The order of the fields is J gene, V gene, clone size, D gene, CDR3 protein, CDR3 DNA. A D gene is named only where the DNA matches it firmly. Size is omitted from some rows. Given values are once, few, many or a class for expanded clones.

J gene: TRBJ1-4
V gene: TRBV15
clone size: .
D gene: .
CDR3 protein: CATSRGGEANEKLFF
CDR3 DNA: TGTGCCACCAGCAGAGGGGGGGAGGCTAATGAAAAACTGTTTTTT

J gene: TRBJ2-7
V gene: TRBV6-1
clone size: few
D gene: TRBD2
CDR3 protein: CASSEGVGGLDMQYF
CDR3 DNA: TGTGCCAGCAGTGAAGGTGTAGGGGGACTAGACATGCAGTACTTC

J gene: TRBJ1-1
V gene: TRBV10-3
clone size: .
D gene: TRBD1
CDR3 protein: CAISEYATGEGTEAFF
CDR3 DNA: TGTGCCATCAGTGAGTACGCGACAGGGGAGGGCACTGAAGCTTTCTTT

J gene: TRBJ2-4
V gene: TRBV5-4
clone size: once
D gene: TRBD2
CDR3 protein: CASSLGSGGVKNIQYF
CDR3 DNA: TGTGCCAGCAGCTTGGGAAGCGGGGGGGTCAAAAACATTCAGTACTTC

J gene: TRBJ2-1
V gene: TRBV4-3
clone size: .
D gene: .
CDR3 protein: CASSQEGGREQFF
CDR3 DNA: TGCGCCAGCAGCCAAGAGGGTGGGCGGGAGCAGTTCTTC

J gene: TRBJ2-3
V gene: TRBV19
clone size: .
D gene: .
CDR3 protein: CASSTGGGTDTQYF
CDR3 DNA: TGTGCCAGTAGTACCGGTGGAGGCACAGATACGCAGTATTTT

J gene: TRBJ1-3
V gene: TRBV5-1
clone size: .
D gene: .
CDR3 protein: CASSLGDGRGDTIYF
CDR3 DNA: TGCGCCAGCAGCTTGGGGGACGGCCGAGGAGACACCATATATTTT

J gene: TRBJ2-7
V gene: TRBV7-3
clone size: .
D gene: TRBD2
CDR3 protein: CASSLGGRGYEQYF
CDR3 DNA: TGTGCCAGCAGCTTAGGCGGGAGGGGATACGAGCAGTACTTC

J gene: TRBJ1-1
V gene: TRBV10-3
clone size: many
D gene: TRBD1
CDR3 protein: CAIRWGTGSMNTEAFF
CDR3 DNA: TGTGCCATCAGGTGGGGGACAGGGTCTATGAACACTGAAGCTTTCTTT

J gene: TRBJ2-3
V gene: TRBV6-1
clone size: once
D gene: TRBD2
CDR3 protein: CASSGQPSGGGTDTQYF
CDR3 DNA: TGTGCCAGCAGTGGGCAGCCTAGCGGGGGGGGCACAGATACGCAGTATTTT

J gene: TRBJ2-2
V gene: TRBV7-2
clone size: .
D gene: .
CDR3 protein: CASSLGGNTGELFF
CDR3 DNA: TGTGCCAGCAGCTTAGGCGGGAACACCGGGGAGCTGTTTTTT

J gene: TRBJ1-2
V gene: TRBV11-2
clone size: .
D gene: .
CDR3 protein: CASTPARGLSLVNYGYTF
CDR3 DNA: TGTGCCAGCACCCCAGCCCGGGGGCTAAGTTTGGTTAACTATGGCTACACCTTC

J gene: TRBJ1-3
V gene: TRBV2
clone size: .
D gene: .
CDR3 protein: CASSDQGRGNTIYF
CDR3 DNA: TGTGCCAGCAGTGACCAGGGGCGCGGAAACACCATATATTTT

J gene: TRBJ2-3
V gene: TRBV7-8
clone size: .
D gene: TRBD2
CDR3 protein: CASSLGDGRIDTQYF
CDR3 DNA: TGTGCCAGCAGCCTGGGTGACGGGAGGATAGATACGCAGTATTTT

J gene: TRBJ1-4
V gene: TRBV27
clone size: .
D gene: .
CDR3 protein: CASSEVADATNEKLFF
CDR3 DNA: TGTGCCAGCAGCGAGGTGGCAGATGCAACTAATGAAAAACTGTTTTTT

J gene: TRBJ2-2
V gene: TRBV7-9
clone size: once
D gene: .
CDR3 protein: CASAPMGNTGELFF
CDR3 DNA: TGTGCCAGCGCCCCTATGGGGAACACCGGGGAGCTGTTTTTT

J gene: TRBJ2-3
V gene: TRBV4-3
clone size: once
D gene: TRBD2
CDR3 protein: CASREAGGLPDTQYF
CDR3 DNA: TGCGCCAGCAGGGAGGCGGGGGGGCTCCCAGATACGCAGTATTTT

J gene: TRBJ2-2
V gene: TRBV11-2
clone size: .
D gene: TRBD1
CDR3 protein: CASSRTGGAVWAGELFF
CDR3 DNA: TGTGCCAGCAGCCGGACAGGGGGCGCCGTATGGGCCGGGGAGCTGTTTTTT

J gene: TRBJ1-1
V gene: TRBV28
clone size: .
D gene: .
CDR3 protein: CASSLPLRGTEAFF
CDR3 DNA: TGTGCCAGCAGCCTACCCTTAAGGGGAACTGAAGCTTTCTTT

J gene: TRBJ1-1
V gene: TRBV7-3
clone size: .
D gene: .
CDR3 protein: CASSPNPGDTEAFF
CDR3 DNA: TGTGCCAGCAGCCCTAACCCAGGGGACACTGAAGCTTTCTTT

J gene: TRBJ2-3
V gene: TRBV5-1
clone size: .
D gene: .
CDR3 protein: CASSSDGGNTDTQYF
CDR3 DNA: TGCGCCAGCAGCTCGGACGGAGGCAACACAGATACGCAGTATTTT

J gene: TRBJ2-3
V gene: TRBV5-1
clone size: .
D gene: .
CDR3 protein: CASSLEGRDTQYF
CDR3 DNA: TGCGCCAGCAGCTTGGAGGGCAGAGATACGCAGTATTTT

J gene: TRBJ2-5
V gene: TRBV14
clone size: few
D gene: TRBD2
CDR3 protein: CASSQVAGAQETQYF
CDR3 DNA: TGTGCCAGCAGCCAGGTAGCGGGGGCCCAAGAGACCCAGTACTTC

J gene: TRBJ2-7
V gene: TRBV4-3
clone size: .
D gene: TRBD1
CDR3 protein: CASSQGAGGFPYEQYF
CDR3 DNA: TGCGCCAGCAGCCAAGGGGCAGGGGGCTTTCCCTACGAGCAGTACTTC

J gene: TRBJ1-2
V gene: TRBV28
clone size: once
D gene: TRBD1
CDR3 protein: CASSSPGQGGGYTF
CDR3 DNA: TGTGCCAGCAGTTCCCCGGGACAGGGGGGTGGCTACACCTTC

J gene: TRBJ2-7
V gene: TRBV6-1
clone size: .
D gene: .
CDR3 protein: CASSEGGSYEQYF
CDR3 DNA: TGTGCCAGCAGTGAGGGAGGAAGTTACGAGCAGTACTTC

J gene: TRBJ2-2
V gene: TRBV14
clone size: .
D gene: TRBD2
CDR3 protein: CASSPLAGGTGELFF
CDR3 DNA: TGTGCCAGCAGCCCACTAGCGGGAGGAACCGGGGAGCTGTTTTTT

J gene: TRBJ1-5
V gene: TRBV10-3
clone size: .
D gene: .
CDR3 protein: CAISAGIGNQPQHF
CDR3 DNA: TGTGCCATCAGTGCCGGGATCGGCAATCAGCCCCAGCATTTT

J gene: TRBJ2-3
V gene: TRBV15
clone size: .
D gene: .
CDR3 protein: CAVAPVGGGTDTQYF
CDR3 DNA: TGTGCCGTGGCCCCCGTGGGCGGTGGCACAGATACGCAGTATTTT

J gene: TRBJ2-7
V gene: TRBV7-7
clone size: .
D gene: .
CDR3 protein: CASSLGLGPYEQYF
CDR3 DNA: TGTGCTAGCAGCTTAGGGTTGGGGCCCTACGAGCAGTACTTC

J gene: TRBJ1-1
V gene: TRBV27
clone size: .
D gene: .
CDR3 protein: CATSRGGVTTEAFF
CDR3 DNA: TGTGCCACCTCGCGTGGAGGGGTGACCACTGAAGCTTTCTTT

J gene: TRBJ1-5
V gene: TRBV10-3
clone size: .
D gene: .
CDR3 protein: CAISESAVSNQPQHF
CDR3 DNA: TGTGCCATCAGTGAGTCGGCTGTTAGCAATCAGCCCCAGCATTTT

J gene: TRBJ2-1
V gene: TRBV7-3
clone size: .
D gene: TRBD2
CDR3 protein: CASSPPGLAHDEQFF
CDR3 DNA: TGTGCCAGCAGCCCCCCGGGACTAGCGCACGATGAGCAGTTCTTC

J gene: TRBJ1-3
V gene: TRBV6-5
clone size: .
D gene: TRBD1
CDR3 protein: CASSYSAGGKRNTIYF
CDR3 DNA: TGTGCCAGCAGTTACTCGGCAGGGGGAAAAAGAAACACCATATATTTT

J gene: TRBJ2-1
V gene: TRBV18
clone size: .
D gene: TRBD2
CDR3 protein: CASSPGRDEQFF
CDR3 DNA: TGTGCCAGCTCACCAGGGAGGGATGAGCAGTTCTTC

J gene: TRBJ1-6
V gene: TRBV19
clone size: once
D gene: TRBD1
CDR3 protein: CASSIDRATGLHF
CDR3 DNA: TGTGCCAGTAGTATAGATCGCGCGACAGGGCTCCACTTT

J gene: TRBJ1-4
V gene: TRBV28
clone size: .
D gene: .
CDR3 protein: CASRLDGANEKLFF
CDR3 DNA: TGTGCCAGCAGACTAGACGGGGCTAATGAAAAACTGTTTTTT

J gene: TRBJ1-5
V gene: TRBV6-1
clone size: .
D gene: .
CDR3 protein: CASSGAHDGNQPQHF
CDR3 DNA: TGTGCCAGCAGTGGGGCTCATGATGGCAATCAGCCCCAGCATTTT

J gene: TRBJ1-4
V gene: TRBV7-2
clone size: few
D gene: TRBD1
CDR3 protein: CASSLGGGRGVFF
CDR3 DNA: TGTGCCAGCAGCCTCGGAGGGGGCCGGGGGGTGTTTTTT

J gene: TRBJ2-1
V gene: TRBV6-1
clone size: .
D gene: .
CDR3 protein: CASTRNNEQFF
CDR3 DNA: TGTGCCAGCACCCGCAACAATGAGCAGTTCTTC

J gene: TRBJ2-7
V gene: TRBV18
clone size: .
D gene: TRBD2
CDR3 protein: CASSPPGGVGIHEQYF
CDR3 DNA: TGTGCCAGCTCACCGCCGGGAGGGGTTGGGATCCACGAGCAGTACTTC

J gene: TRBJ2-2
V gene: TRBV28
clone size: once
D gene: TRBD2
CDR3 protein: CASSDGLAGTGELFF
CDR3 DNA: TGTGCCAGCAGCGACGGACTAGCGGGGACCGGGGAGCTGTTTTTT

J gene: TRBJ1-3
V gene: TRBV7-9
clone size: few
D gene: .
CDR3 protein: CASSPPRRIGNTIYF
CDR3 DNA: TGTGCCAGCAGCCCCCCGCGTCGTATAGGGAACACCATATATTTT

J gene: TRBJ1-1
V gene: TRBV5-1
clone size: .
D gene: .
CDR3 protein: CASSVPGLNTEAFF
CDR3 DNA: TGCGCCAGCAGCGTCCCAGGGTTGAACACTGAAGCTTTCTTT

J gene: TRBJ1-6
V gene: TRBV7-9
clone size: .
D gene: .
CDR3 protein: CASRLRGGGESSPLHF
CDR3 DNA: TGTGCCAGCAGACTTAGGGGTGGCGGGGAGAGTTCACCCCTCCACTTT

J gene: TRBJ2-3
V gene: TRBV25-1
clone size: once
D gene: .
CDR3 protein: CASSEVGEDTQYF
CDR3 DNA: TGTGCCAGCAGTGAAGTGGGGGAAGATACGCAGTATTTT

J gene: TRBJ1-5
V gene: TRBV6-6
clone size: .
D gene: .
CDR3 protein: CASRGGGDPGNQPQHF
CDR3 DNA: TGTGCCAGCAGGGGTGGGGGGGACCCCGGCAATCAGCCCCAGCATTTT

J gene: TRBJ2-2
V gene: TRBV6-5
clone size: .
D gene: .
CDR3 protein: CASSYSRNTGELFF
CDR3 DNA: TGTGCCAGCAGTTACTCCAGGAACACCGGGGAGCTGTTTTTT

J gene: TRBJ2-3
V gene: TRBV5-5
clone size: .
D gene: .
CDR3 protein: CASSFLPPDTQYF
CDR3 DNA: TGTGCCAGCAGCTTTCTTCCACCAGATACGCAGTATTTT

J gene: TRBJ1-2
V gene: TRBV19
clone size: .
D gene: .
CDR3 protein: CATLGTANYGYTF
CDR3 DNA: TGTGCCACCCTGGGGACGGCGAACTATGGCTACACCTTC